Following are 31 T cell receptor beta chains from one sample sequenced in a study of metastatic and nonmetastatic thyroid tumors. TCRdb reassembled clones from the PCR reads with MiXCR. The table shows around 46,000 clones, with more than 20% occurring only once. The entire patient cohort was treatment-naive prior to thyroid surgery. Sample: blood. Receptor source: a male donor with papillary thyroid cancer or a benign thyroid nodule (not recorded which). Some clones in this sample may be carry-over from other donors' samples.

Concerning this clone: Given a much more abundant clone one base away, this may be a read error. This same CDR3 is encoded by further DNA sequences in the sample. This chain connects TRBV7-9 to TRBJ2-3; the D is unclear. Germline V gives CDR1 SEHNR, CDR2 FQNEAQ (reference sequence). This CDR3 has 12 amino acids. V gave up 9 bases and J gave up 10 bases, with 17 bases separating them. The DNA of the CDR3 is TGTGCCAGTAGCAGGCACCCAGAGGCGCAGTATTTT. Its translation: CASSRHPEAQYF.

This clone is deemed medium-sized. CDR3 nucleotides: TGTGCCAGCAGTGACTCAGGACAGGGCGGAGATACGCAGTATTTT. The encoded protein is CASSDSGQGGDTQYF. The chain joins TRBV6-4 to TRBJ2-3, with 8 bases lining up with TRBD1. CDR3 length: 15 residues. Germline V gene data show CDR1 as MRHNA and CDR2 as SNTAGT. V lost 0 bases and J lost 5; bases outside the gene matches: 4.

This clone came up a few times. The chain couples TRBV29-1 to TRBJ2-3, with TRBD2 identical over 9 bases. V lost 8 bases and J lost 3; bases outside the gene matches: 12. This CDR3 region has 15 residues. In germline, CDR1 is SQVTM, CDR2 ANQGSEA. The CDR3: CSSISGSEDTDTQYF. CDR3 bases: TGCAGCTCCATTAGCGGGAGTGAGGATACAGATACGCAGTATTTT.

This clone appeared many times. Other DNA sequences in the same sample also yield this CDR3. The gene calls are TRBV5-5 and TRBJ2-5; no reliable D call. This CDR3 has 13 residues. V lost 5 bases and J lost 4, with 12 bases in between. Germline V gene sequence: CDR1 SGHKS, CDR2 YYEKEE (reference sequence). CDR3 loop: CASSTIYAETQYF. CDR3 coding DNA: TGTGCCAGCAGTACCATCTACGCAGAGACCCAGTACTTC.

This clone was picked up many times. The chain carries TRBV13 and TRBJ1-2; D unclear. The CDR3 loop spans 15 amino acids. Between the trimmed V and J ends, which lost 5 bases and 4 bases, there was a span of 17 bases. The V gene's germline CDR1 is PRHDT and CDR2 FYEKMQ (reference sequence). CDR3 in DNA: TGTGCCAGCAGCCCTCGTGCGAGGCCCGGCTATGGCTACACCTTC. Residues: CASSPRARPGYGYTF.

Points on this clone: One junction end does not reproduce the germline sequence, and a read error may be involved. This CDR3 reads CAIRSERHSSNYGYTF. The DNA for the CDR3 is TGTGCCATCAGAAGTGAAAGGCACAGCTCTAACTATGGCTACACATTC. The chain joins TRBV6-1 to TRBJ1-2; D is unresolved. This CDR3 region has 16 residues. Per the germline V gene, CDR1 is MNHNS and CDR2 is SASEGT.

This clone ranks as medium-sized. The rearrangement uses TRBV19 and TRBJ1-3, with 7 bases fitting TRBD1. The CDR3 has 15 residues. Per germline, CDR1 LNHDA and CDR2 SQIVND (reference sequence). The trim removed 7 bases at V and 7 bases at J, leaving 13 bases unmatched. The CDR3 reads CASISITGESNTIYF. In nucleotides, the CDR3 is TGTGCCAGTATCTCGATTACAGGGGAGAGCAACACCATATATTTT.

This clone was found a few times. The CDR3 bases are TGTGCCAGCAGAAACAATCAGGGGGCCCAATACGAGCAGTACTTC. Its translation: CASRNNQGAQYEQYF. The gene calls are TRBV6-1 and TRBJ2-7, with 8 bases matching TRBD1. Germline CDR1 reads MNHNS; CDR2 reads SASEGT. The CDR3 has 15 amino acids. Losses at the gene ends were 6 bases for V and 4 bases for J; bases not matched to a gene: 11.

This clone was seen many times. Other nucleotide sequences from this sample produce the same CDR3. The genes are TRBV18 and TRBJ1-3, with unresolved D. Between the trimmed V and J ends, which lost 2 bases and 2 bases, there was a span of 13 bases. The CDR3 consists of 16 residues. The germline V gene encodes CDR1 KGHSH and CDR2 LQKENI. In DNA, the CDR3 is TGTGCCAGCTCACCAGTCGCGGGTGAAACTGGAAACACCATATATTTT. Its protein is CASSPVAGETGNTIYF.

This clone was detected ten times or more. The chain employs TRBV4-2 and TRBJ2-7; TRBD2 aligns across 10 bases. This CDR3 has 15 amino acids. The germline V gene encodes CDR1 LGHNA and CDR2 YNFKEQ. Germline trimming cut 0 bases from V and 5 bases from J; bases unmatched to any gene: 4. This CDR3 is CASSQEAGGPDEQYF. The CDR3 DNA reads as TGTGCCAGCAGCCAAGAAGCGGGAGGGCCGGACGAGCAGTACTTC.

The chain combines TRBV11-1 with TRBJ2-7; D is undetermined. Germline V gives CDR1 SGHAT, CDR2 FQDESV (reference sequence). The CDR3 is made up of 13 amino acids. V was shortened by 0 bases and J by 5 bases, with 8 bases between the two germline ends. The CDR3 loop reads CASSLAGSHEQYF. In DNA form, the CDR3 reads TGTGCCAGCAGCTTAGCTGGCAGCCACGAGCAGTACTTC.

This clone has ten or more counts. The chain employs TRBV9 and TRBJ2-1, with 14 bases lining up with TRBD2. Unmatched junction bases numbered 6, after V lost 0 bases and J lost 7 bases. CDR3 length: 17 amino acids. In germline, CDR1 is SGDLS, CDR2 YYNGEE. The CDR3 sequence is CASSVATSGGAMNEQFF. The CDR3 DNA follows: TGTGCCAGCAGCGTAGCGACTAGCGGGGGGGCTATGAATGAGCAGTTCTTC.

This clone has at least ten counts. V usage is TRBV9 and J usage is TRBJ1-1; D not certain. Trimming left V 0 bases short and J 5 bases short, with 8 bases between. Germline V CDR1 and CDR2: SGDLS, YYNGEE. This CDR3 is built from 13 residues. CDR3 residues: CASSVDMGTEAFF. The CDR3 nucleotides read TGTGCCAGCAGCGTAGATATGGGGACTGAAGCTTTCTTT.

This clone was detected many times. The chain carries TRBV6-2 or TRBV6-3 and TRBJ2-2; 8 bases fit TRBD1. The CDR3 contains 16 residues. Germline values: CDR1 MNHEY, CDR2 SVGEGT. Trimming took 5 bases from V and 6 from J; bases not matched to a gene: 11. The CDR3 nucleotides are TGTGCCAGCAGTGGCGACGGACAGGGTAAAGCCGGGGAGCTGTTTTTT. This gives the protein CASSGDGQGKAGELFF.

The sample holds a few counts of this clone. V gene TRBV28 combines with J gene TRBJ2-3; D ambiguous. CDR3 length equals 13 residues. Germline values: CDR1 MDHEN, CDR2 SYDVKM. Trimming removed 2 bases from V and 5 bases from J, with 8 bases in between. Here the CDR3 reads CASSLTAIDTQYF. In DNA form, the CDR3 reads TGTGCCAGCAGTTTAACCGCAATAGATACGCAGTATTTT. Full variable domain (rest looked up from reference TRBV28 and TRBJ2-3): DVKVTQSSRYLVKRTGEKVFLECVQDMDHENMFWYRQDPGLGLRLIYFSYDVKMKEKGDIPEGYSVSREKKERFSLILESASTNQTSMYLCASSLTAIDTQYFGPGTRLTVL.

Sample share makes this clone medium-sized. The V call is TRBV6-5, the J call TRBJ1-6, with D maybe TRBD1 (5 bases). Germline values: CDR1 MNHEY, CDR2 SVGAGI. Trimming shortened V by 0 bases and J by 10 bases, and 16 bases separated the two germline ends. The CDR3 length is 16 residues. The CDR3 bases are TGTGCCAGCAGTTACTCCCAGGGTGAGGGAAGCTCACCCCTCCACTTT. Translation: CASSYSQGEGSSPLHF.

The chain combines TRBV5-1 with TRBJ2-2; TRBD1 or TRBD2 may be the D gene (5 bases each). The CDR3 is 16 residues long. Trimming left V 4 bases short and J 3 bases short, with 16 bases between. Looked up from germline, CDR1 is SGHRS and CDR2 is YFSETQ. The CDR3 here is CASSPRTRGDTGELFF. The CDR3 nucleotides read TGCGCCAGCAGCCCGCGAACTAGGGGAGACACCGGGGAGCTGTTTTTT.

By share of the sample, this clone is medium-sized. The chain uses TRBV6-2 or TRBV6-3 and TRBJ1-1; D gene uncertain. The CDR3 sequence is 14 residues long. Trimming took off 7 bases at V and 0 bases at J, with 12 bases between the two ends. The germline CDR1 and CDR2 sequences are MNHEY and SVGEGT. This CDR3 is CASNLDGLNTEAFF. DNA for the CDR3: TGTGCCAGCAATCTGGACGGTTTGAACACTGAAGCTTTCTTT.

This clone came up many times. The V gene is TRBV11-2, the J gene TRBJ2-5; D could derive from TRBD1 or TRBD2 (5 bases each). The CDR3 sequence is 14 residues long. Trimming took off 4 bases at V and 7 bases at J, with 16 bases between the two ends. Germline V gene lookup returns CDR1 SGHAT and CDR2 FQNNGV. This chain's CDR3 is CASSSTGAFVTQYF. The CDR3 nucleotides read TGTGCCAGCAGCTCCACCGGGGCCTTCGTGACCCAGTACTTC.

With respect to this clone: This may stem from a read error, because a much larger clone lies one nucleotide away. The chain links TRBV5-6 to TRBJ2-5; D unclear. Trimming cost V 5 bases and J 3 bases, with 5 bases left between them. The CDR3 contains 11 residues. Germline V gene sequence: CDR1 SGHDT, CDR2 YYEEEE. The CDR3 DNA is TGTGCCAGCAGGTTAAAAGAGACCCAGTACTTC. This sequence encodes CASRLKETQYF.

There are many counts of this clone. At the DNA level, this CDR3 is encoded by other sequences in the same sample as well. The chain is built from TRBV18 and TRBJ2-2, with 9 nucleotides matching TRBD1. This CDR3 spans 15 amino acids. V lost 3 bases, J lost 5 bases, and 4 bases stayed unmatched. From germline, CDR1 is KGHSH and CDR2 LQKENI. The CDR3 sequence: CASSPGQGPTGELFF. CDR3 coding DNA: TGTGCCAGCTCACCCGGACAGGGGCCTACCGGGGAGCTGTTTTTT.

This clone was counted many times. V usage is TRBV14 and J usage is TRBJ2-1; TRBD2 is a possible D gene (5 bases). Germline assignment: CDR1 SGHDN and CDR2 FVKESK. This CDR3 is 14 amino acids long. The V end was cut by 4 bases, the J end by 4 bases, with 11 bases between. CDR3 sequence reads: CASSPASIYNEQFF. The CDR3 region has the DNA TGTGCCAGCAGCCCGGCTAGCATATACAATGAGCAGTTCTTC.

This clone was seen more than once but under ten times. The rearrangement joins TRBV12-3 or TRBV12-4 to TRBJ1-5, with 9 positions matching TRBD1. The CDR3 totals 17 residues. Losses at the gene ends were 2 bases for V and 4 bases for J; bases not matched to a gene: 9. The chain's CDR3 is CASSLSTGTGINQPQHF. CDR3 nucleotide sequence: TGTGCCAGCAGTTTAAGTACAGGGACAGGGATTAATCAGCCCCAGCATTTT.

This clone was seen at least ten times. The chain joins TRBV6-1 to TRBJ2-2, with D possibly called TRBD1 or TRBD2 (5 bases each). Trimming removed 7 bases at V and 11 bases at J, with 20 bases between. This CDR3 is built from 14 residues. Per germline, CDR1 MNHNS and CDR2 SASEGT. The CDR3 protein is CASNRDQVKLELFF. DNA for the CDR3: TGTGCCAGCAACCGGGACCAAGTGAAGTTAGAGCTGTTTTTT.

The chain uses TRBV11-2 and TRBJ2-5; possible D gene TRBD1, 6 bases. V was cut by 5 bases and J by 3 bases, with 13 bases left in between. The length of the CDR3 is 14 residues. The V gene's germline CDR1 is SGHAT and CDR2 FQNNGV. This chain's CDR3 is CASSNRTVEETQYF. In DNA form, the CDR3 reads TGTGCCAGCAGCAATCGGACAGTAGAAGAGACCCAGTACTTC. The full variable domain, with the rest looked up from reference TRBV11-2 and TRBJ2-5, is EAGVAQSPRYKIIEKRQSVAFWCNPISGHATLYWYQQILGQGPKLLIQFQNNGVVDDSQLPKDRFSAERLKGVDSTLKIQPAKLEDSAVYLCASSNRTVEETQYFGPGTRLLVL.

There are many counts of this clone. This chain links TRBV10-1 with TRBJ2-3; TRBD1 aligns across 8 bases. CDR3 length: 18 amino acids. Per the germline V gene, CDR1 is WNHNN and CDR2 is SYGVQD (reference sequence). V dropped 0 bases and J dropped 0; count of bases not matched to a gene: 8. CDR3 sequence reads: CASSESQDRATSTDTQYF. The DNA for the CDR3 is TGCGCCAGCAGTGAGTCCCAGGACAGGGCCACTAGCACAGATACGCAGTATTTT.

The gene calls are TRBV5-1 and TRBJ1-1; D is undetermined. V was shortened by 0 bases and J by 5 bases, with 8 bases between the two germline ends. Per the germline V gene, CDR1 is SGHRS and CDR2 is YFSETQ. This CDR3 region has 13 residues. The CDR3 protein is CASSLAEWTEAFF. The CDR3 DNA follows: TGCGCCAGCAGCTTGGCAGAATGGACTGAAGCTTTCTTT.

In its sample, this clone was seen a few times. The junction departs from germline at one end; a sequencing error may be responsible. This rearrangement joins TRBV27 to TRBJ2-5; D is perhaps TRBD2 (7 bases). The CDR3 is 16 residues long. The germline V gene has CDR1 MNHEY and CDR2 SMNVEV (reference sequence). CDR3: CSSSKNGRGRLETQYF. The CDR3 region has the DNA TGTTCCAGCAGTAAAAATGGGCGGGGGCGGTTGGAGACCCAGTACTTC.

There are many counts of this clone. The same CDR3 also results from other DNA sequences found in this sample. V and J are TRBV14 and TRBJ2-7; TRBD2 agrees at 8 bases. The germline V gene encodes CDR1 SGHDN and CDR2 FVKESK. V lost 4 bases, J lost 3 bases, and 5 bases stayed unmatched. The CDR3 totals 14 residues. The chain's CDR3 is CASSLSGTSYEQYF. The CDR3 DNA follows: TGTGCCAGCAGCCTTAGCGGGACCAGCTACGAGCAGTACTTC.

The sample holds a few counts of this clone. A much larger clone differs by one base, so this may be a read error. The V call is TRBV27, the J call TRBJ1-5; no reliable D call. Trimming shortened V by 4 bases and J by 6 bases, and 10 bases separated the two germline ends. This CDR3 contains 13 residues. The germline CDR1 and CDR2 sequences are MNHEY and SMNVEV (reference sequence). The CDR3 loop is CASSSTRGQPQHF. CDR3 nucleotide sequence: TGTGCCAGCAGTTCCACGCGGGGTCAGCCCCAGCATTTT.

This clone has ten or more counts. This chain uses TRBV3-1 with TRBJ2-7; D remains unclear. Trimming left V 4 bases short and J 2 bases short, with 12 bases between. CDR1 is LGHDT, CDR2 YNNKEL, per germline (reference sequence). The CDR3 contains 14 residues. The CDR3 nucleotides are TGTGCCAGCAGCCCGACCCGACATCCCTACGAGCAGTACTTC. Amino acids: CASSPTRHPYEQYF.